This TCR beta chain is from a study of blood T cell repertoires in COVID-19. Unmatched junction bases numbered 7, after V lost 0 bases and J lost 6 bases. Germline CDR1 KGHSH, CDR2 LQKENI. The CDR3 runs 16 residues. Clones were sequenced by immunoSEQ multiplex PCR, and TCRdb holds only the in-frame ones, with some missing. The sample has about 360,000 clones; around 87% are singletons. The sequence was obtained from a young man who had recovered from COVID-19. The specimen was PBMCs or T cells enriched from blood (not recorded which). The chain carries TRBV18 and TRBJ2-2; 7 bases fit TRBD2. CDR3 loop: CASSPPGLYDPGELFF. For the CDR3, the DNA is TGTGCCAGCTCACCACCGGGACTATATGATCCCGGGGAGCTGTTTTTT.